The entry below gives a single T cell receptor (beta chain) sequence along with its context. Antigen unknown. This CDR3 region has 13 residues. Trimming took 6 bases from V and 3 from J, leaving 11 bases between them. The germline CDR1 and CDR2 sequences are LNHNV and YYDKDF (reference sequence). TCRdb ran MiXCR on the reads and lists one entry per CDR3 protein. This table has about 890,000 distinct CDR3 sequences, roughly a third appearing once. The data were obtained in a study of T cell repertoires in cytomegalovirus infection. For the study at large: It was recently identified HLA-C-restricted and well-studied HLA-B-restricted CMV epitopes that the study used. From public TCR beta signatures came an indication of both CMV infection and matching HLA type.

Broader study findings: Cumulative public TCR beta family frequency identified CMV carriers with the relevant HLA. There were HLA-C-restricted CMV-specific TCR beta clonotypes dominating the ex vivo response.

The J gene is TRBJ1-2, the V gene TRBV15; the D gene is possibly TRBD1 (6 bases). The material was cultured CD8+ T cells from PBMCs, obtained from culture after CMV antigen stimulation. The origin of this receptor is a human donor in good health (CMV status not recorded). Some clones in this sample may be carry-over from other donors' samples. In DNA, the CDR3 is TGTGCCACCAGACAGGGAGGGGACTATGGCTACACCTTC. This gives the protein CATRQGGDYGYTF.